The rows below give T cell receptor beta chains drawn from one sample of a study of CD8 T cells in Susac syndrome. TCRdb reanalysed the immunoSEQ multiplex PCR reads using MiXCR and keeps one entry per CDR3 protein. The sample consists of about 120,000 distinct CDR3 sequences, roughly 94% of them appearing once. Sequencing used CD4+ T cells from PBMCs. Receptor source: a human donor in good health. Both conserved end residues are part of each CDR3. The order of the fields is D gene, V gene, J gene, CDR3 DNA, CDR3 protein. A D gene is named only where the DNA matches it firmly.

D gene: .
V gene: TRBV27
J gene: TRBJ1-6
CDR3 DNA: TGTGCCAGCAGTTTACTGGGCGGAAGAGAGAATTCACCCCTCCACTTT
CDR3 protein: CASSLLGGRENSPLHF

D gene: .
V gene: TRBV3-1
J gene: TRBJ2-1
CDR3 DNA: TGTGCCAGCAGCCAAGGGCCCTTGGGTGGGCAGTTCTTC
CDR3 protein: CASSQGPLGGQFF

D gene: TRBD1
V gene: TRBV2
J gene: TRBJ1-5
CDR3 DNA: TGTGCCAGCAGTGTGAGACGGGCAGGGGGCGGCGATCAGCCCCAGCATTTT
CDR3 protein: CASSVRRAGGGDQPQHF

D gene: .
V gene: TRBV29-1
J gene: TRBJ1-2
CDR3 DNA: TGCAGCGTTGGTGAGGGGGGACGTAACTATGGCTACACCTTC
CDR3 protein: CSVGEGGRNYGYTF

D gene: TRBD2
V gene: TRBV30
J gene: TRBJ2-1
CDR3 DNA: TGTGCCTGGAGTGTAGGAAGTAGCGGGTACAGCTACAATGAGCAGTTCTTC
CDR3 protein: CAWSVGSSGYSYNEQFF

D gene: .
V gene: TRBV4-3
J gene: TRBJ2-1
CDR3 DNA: TGCGCCAGCAGCCAAGATCGAAGAAGTGAGCAGTTCTTC
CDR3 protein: CASSQDRRSEQFF

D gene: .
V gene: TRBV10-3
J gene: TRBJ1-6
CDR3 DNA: TGTGCCATCAGTGACCAAGAGGCACCCCTCCACTTT
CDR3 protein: CAISDQEAPLHF

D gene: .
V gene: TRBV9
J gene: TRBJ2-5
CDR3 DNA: TGTGCCAGCAGCGTAGGGACAGCTCAACAAGAGACCCAGTACTTC
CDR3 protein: CASSVGTAQQETQYF

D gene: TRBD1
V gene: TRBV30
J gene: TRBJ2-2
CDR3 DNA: TGTGCCTGGATGGGACAGGGGAAAACCGGGGAGCTGTTTTTT
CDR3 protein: CAWMGQGKTGELFF

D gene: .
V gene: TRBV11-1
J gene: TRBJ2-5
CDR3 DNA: TGTGCCAGCAGCTCTTTAAGGGAGGAGACCCAGTACTTC
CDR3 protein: CASSSLREETQYF

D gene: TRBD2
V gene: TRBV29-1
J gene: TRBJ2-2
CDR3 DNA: TGCAGCGTTGGCGGCGGGAGGGCCTCCGGGGAGCTGTTTTTT
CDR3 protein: CSVGGGRASGELFF

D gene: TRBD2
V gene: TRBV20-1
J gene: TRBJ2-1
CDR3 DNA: TGCAGTGCCCCCTCCGGGACTAGCGGCTACAATGAGCAGTTCTTC
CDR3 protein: CSAPSGTSGYNEQFF

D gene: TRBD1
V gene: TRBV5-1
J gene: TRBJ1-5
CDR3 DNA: TGCGCCAGCTCTGAGGGGGCGTCAGGTCAGCCCCAGCATTTT
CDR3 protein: CASSEGASGQPQHF

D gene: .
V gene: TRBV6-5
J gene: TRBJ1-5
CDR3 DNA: TGTGCCAGCAGTTCAGGGACAAGGGACAATCAGCCCCAGCATTTT
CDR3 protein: CASSSGTRDNQPQHF

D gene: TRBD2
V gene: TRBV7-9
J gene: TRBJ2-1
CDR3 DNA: TGTGCCAGCAGCTTAGGAGGCGGGAGGGCCCATGAGCAGTTCTTC
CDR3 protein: CASSLGGGRAHEQFF

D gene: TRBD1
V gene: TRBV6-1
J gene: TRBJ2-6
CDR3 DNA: TGTGCCAGCAGTCCCCGACAGGGATGGGCTGGGGCCAACGTCCTGACTTTC
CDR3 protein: CASSPRQGWAGANVLTF

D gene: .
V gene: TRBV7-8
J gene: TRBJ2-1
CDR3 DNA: TGTGCCAGCAGCTACCGGGTATGGGCCTACAATGAGCAGTTCTTC
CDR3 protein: CASSYRVWAYNEQFF

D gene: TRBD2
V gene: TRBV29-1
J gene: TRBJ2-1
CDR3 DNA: TGCAGCGCGAATGGCGGGAGTTCCTACAATGAGCAGTTCTTC
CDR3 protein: CSANGGSSYNEQFF

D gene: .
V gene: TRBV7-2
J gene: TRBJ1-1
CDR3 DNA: TGTGCCAGCAGCTTGGGGGAGGGGGTCGCTGAAGCTTTCTTT
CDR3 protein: CASSLGEGVAEAFF

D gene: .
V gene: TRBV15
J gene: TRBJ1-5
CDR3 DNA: TGTGCCACCAGCAGAGATCTTGTCGACGGTCGGCCCCAGCATTTT
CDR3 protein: CATSRDLVDGRPQHF

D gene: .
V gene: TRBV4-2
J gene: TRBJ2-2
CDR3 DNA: TGTGCCAGCAGTCGTGATGTCAGGGGGGCCGGGGAGCTGTTTTTT
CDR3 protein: CASSRDVRGAGELFF

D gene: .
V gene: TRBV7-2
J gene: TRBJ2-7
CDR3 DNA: TGTGCCAGCAGCCCCGTGTGGGACTCCTACGAGCAGTACTTC
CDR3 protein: CASSPVWDSYEQYF

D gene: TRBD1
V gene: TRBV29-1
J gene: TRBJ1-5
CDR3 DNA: TGCAGCGTTGAGGGGACAGGGGGGCAGCCCCAGCATTTT
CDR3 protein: CSVEGTGGQPQHF

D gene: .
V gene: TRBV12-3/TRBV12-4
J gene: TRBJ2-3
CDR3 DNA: TGTGCCAGCAGAGGGCTGACAGATACGCAGTATTTT
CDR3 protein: CASRGLTDTQYF